This T cell receptor beta chain was identified in a study of T cells after yellow fever vaccination. Overall study findings and caveats: Weaker in magnitude, the secondary response showed a faster peak on day 5 versus 15.

This clonotype was counted many times. Antigen unknown. The V end lost 1 base, the J end lost 0 bases, and 10 bases lay between the germline ends. The CDR3 is 16 amino acids. Germline V gives CDR1 SGHVS, CDR2 FQNEAQ. TCRdb re-called the 5' RACE reads with MiXCR, one entry per CDR3 protein. The sample lists about 150,000 distinct CDR3 sequences; 5% to 8% were seen once. V gene TRBV7-8 combines with J gene TRBJ2-4; D ambiguous. The clonotype comes from a man between 25 and 39 years old who received the YFV17D yellow fever vaccine. The sample here was CD4+ T cells sorted from PBMCs, taken 10 days after the yellow fever booster vaccination. CDR3 amino acids: CASSLGPQLAKNIQYF. In DNA form, the CDR3 reads TGTGCCAGCAGCTTAGGCCCGCAACTAGCCAAAAACATTCAGTACTTC.